The 10 T cell receptor beta chains below all came from one sample that was sequenced in a study of regulatory T cells in long-lasting Graves disease. Both iRepertoire HTBI primers and Arm-PCR of CDR3 regions were used to build the TCR beta libraries. TCRdb fed the multiplex PCR reads into MiXCR, producing one record per CDR3 protein. The sample consists of 350,000 to 500,000 distinct CDR3 sequences, 14% of them appearing once. Time point of the sample: newly diagnosed GD, antithyroid drugs for less than 3 months. RNA from PBMCs was the source of the TCR library. This sample also appeared in a second study, on T cells in Graves' hyperthyroidism and ophthalmopathy.

Sequenced material: peripheral blood mononuclear cells (PBMCs), taken at new diagnosis, from a patient treated with antithyroid drugs. The receptors derive from a woman aged 45-59 years with Graves disease.

This clonotype was recorded at least ten times. The V gene is TRBV28, the J gene TRBJ2-1; TRBD2 aligns across 13 bases. From germline, CDR1 is MDHEN and CDR2 SYDVKM. This CDR3 comprises 18 residues. Losses at the gene ends were 6 bases for V and 0 bases for J; bases not matched to a gene: 8. The CDR3 is CASSPTSGRARSYNEQFF. As DNA, the CDR3 is TGTGCCAGCAGCCCAACTAGCGGGAGGGCCCGCTCCTACAATGAGCAGTTCTTC.

This clonotype came up many times. The chain combines TRBV28 with TRBJ1-5, with 7 bases lining up with TRBD1. In germline, CDR1 is MDHEN, CDR2 SYDVKM. V was pared by 4 bases and J by 3 bases, with 6 bases of the junction left unmatched. The CDR3 runs to 15 residues. CDR3: CASSSGTEHNQPQHF. The DNA of the CDR3 is TGTGCCAGCAGTTCCGGGACAGAACACAATCAGCCCCAGCATTTT.

The rearrangement joins TRBV2 to TRBJ1-1; maybe TRBD1 (5 bases). The CDR3 is 13 amino acids. The germline CDR1 and CDR2 sequences are SNHLY and FYNNEI. The ends were cut back, 8 bases at V and 6 bases at J, with 16 bases in the middle. The CDR3 sequence: CASGLTARAEAFF. The DNA for the CDR3 is TGTGCCAGCGGGTTGACAGCGAGGGCTGAAGCTTTCTTT.

This clonotype was found a few times. This sequence joins TRBV19 and TRBJ2-2; 9 nucleotides align to TRBD1. V lost 2 bases and J lost 6; bases outside the gene matches: 1. The CDR3 totals 14 residues. The germline V gene encodes CDR1 LNHDA and CDR2 SQIVND (reference sequence). The CDR3 region is CASSIRDRAGELFF. The CDR3 region has the DNA TGTGCCAGTAGTATACGGGACAGGGCCGGGGAGCTGTTTTTT.

This clonotype was counted only a few times. V and J are TRBV7-9 and TRBJ2-3; TRBD1 aligns across 7 bases. CDR1 is SEHNR, CDR2 FQNEAQ, per germline (reference sequence). This CDR3 region has 16 residues. After removal of 1 base from V and 2 bases from J, the junction contained 6 bases not matched to a gene. The CDR3 nucleotides read TGTGCCAGCAGCTTAGGGACAGGTTTGGACACAGATACGCAGTATTTT. Its protein is CASSLGTGLDTDTQYF.

Only a few counts were recorded for this clonotype. The V call is TRBV5-1, the J call TRBJ2-2; D unclear. The germline V gene has CDR1 SGHRS and CDR2 YFSETQ. Trimming stripped 1 base from V and 0 bases from J, with 10 bases between. The CDR3 is made up of 16 amino acids. The CDR3: CASSLTDISNTGELFF. The DNA for the CDR3 is TGCGCCAGCAGCTTGACTGATATTTCGAACACCGGGGAGCTGTTTTTT.

At least ten counts were recorded for this clonotype. This chain joins TRBV6-2 or TRBV6-3 and TRBJ2-5; no definite D call. This CDR3 has 14 amino acids. Germline V CDR1 and CDR2: MNHEY, SVGEGT. Trimming took 0 bases from V and 4 from J, leaving 9 bases between them. The CDR3 region has the DNA TGTGCCAGCAGTTACTCGGTGAAGGGAGAGACCCAGTACTTC. Its protein is CASSYSVKGETQYF.

The V call is TRBV9, the J call TRBJ2-3; 8 bases agree with TRBD2. This CDR3 contains 15 residues. The germline V gene encodes CDR1 SGDLS and CDR2 YYNGEE. V trimming: 4 bases; J trimming: 4 bases; junction bases outside the gene matches: 8. In DNA, the CDR3 is TGTGCCAGCAGCAGGAGCGGGAGCGACGCAGATACGCAGTATTTT. Residues: CASSRSGSDADTQYF.

On this clonotype: Since a much larger clone is just one base distant, this may be a read error. The V call is TRBV11-2, the J call TRBJ2-1, with D maybe TRBD1 (6 bases). The J call may be faulty, since TRBJ2-5 better matches the DNA end. Germline-derived CDR1 and CDR2 are SGHAT and FQNNGV. This CDR3 has 14 residues. CDR3 sequence reads: CASSFGRGKETQYF. CDR3 sequence (DNA): TGTGCCAGCAGCTTTGGTAGGGGGAAAGAGACCCAGTACTTC.

The chain links TRBV20-1 to TRBJ2-3; D gene uncertain. V lost 1 base and J 0 bases, leaving 8 bases between the germline ends. This CDR3 contains 14 residues. CDR1 DFQATT and CDR2 SNEGSKA come from the germline V gene (reference sequence). The CDR3 protein is CSARGSTSTDTQYF. The CDR3 DNA is TGCAGTGCTAGAGGGTCAACTAGCACAGATACGCAGTATTTT.